The 25 T cell receptor beta chains listed next were all sequenced from one sample in a study of OX40 agonist ivuxolimab in advanced cancers. Clones were sequenced by immunoSEQ multiplex PCR, and TCRdb holds only the in-frame ones, with some missing. Of 20,000 to 25,000 clones in the sample, approximately 70% were seen once. The sequences come from CD4+ or CD8+ T cells sorted from blood, collected in a trial of the OX40 agonist ivuxolimab. All receptors come from an adult with an advanced solid tumor such as melanoma, head and neck, liver or kidney cancer.

This clone is medium-sized in the sample. V usage is TRBV2 and J usage is TRBJ2-7; the D gene is possibly TRBD1 (5 bases). The germline CDR1 and CDR2 sequences are SNHLY and FYNNEI. The CDR3 runs 10 residues. V shed 8 bases and J shed 6 bases, with 8 bases lying between them. CDR3 region: CASEGAEQYF. Here the CDR3 DNA reads TGTGCCAGCGAAGGGGCCGAGCAGTACTTC. Supplemented by reference TRBV2 and TRBJ2-7, the full variable domain reads EPEVTQTPSHQVTQMGQEVILRCVPISNHLYFYWYRQILGQKVEFLVSFYNNEISEKSEIFDDQFSVERPDGSNFTLKIRSTKLEDSAMYFCASEGAEQYFGPGTRLTVT.

This chain uses TRBV5-6 with TRBJ2-3, with D hard to call. With 0 bases removed from V and 0 bases from J, the gap between germline ends came to 11 bases. The CDR3 extends over 16 amino acids. Germline CDR1 and CDR2: SGHDT and YYEEEE. The DNA for the CDR3 is TGTGCCAGCAGCTTGGGCCCCCAACTTAGCACAGATACGCAGTATTTT. Amino acids: CASSLGPQLSTDTQYF.

The J gene is TRBJ2-7, the V gene TRBV27; weak D call: TRBD2 (6 bases). V lost 2 bases and J 5 bases, leaving 7 bases between the germline ends. The CDR3 loop spans 12 amino acids. Germline values: CDR1 MNHEY, CDR2 SMNVEV (reference sequence). Here the CDR3 reads CASSLGGNEQYF. As DNA, the CDR3 is TGTGCCAGCAGTTTAGGCGGGAACGAGCAGTACTTC.

The chain combines TRBV7-9 with TRBJ1-1; no clear D. The CDR3 length is 12 residues. The germline V gene encodes CDR1 SEHNR and CDR2 FQNEAQ (reference sequence). V gave up 5 bases and J gave up 5 bases, with 9 bases separating them. The CDR3 sequence: CASSVYNTEAFF. DNA of the CDR3: TGTGCCAGCAGCGTCTACAATACTGAAGCTTTCTTT. The full variable domain, completed using reference TRBV7-9 and TRBJ1-1, is DTGVSQNPRHKITKRGQNVTFRCDPISEHNRLYWYRQTLGQGPEFLTYFQNEAQLEKSRLLSDRFSAERPKGSFSTLEIQRTEQGDSAMYLCASSVYNTEAFFGQGTRLTVV.

The chain has TRBV5-8 and TRBJ1-5, with D unclear. Germline-derived CDR1 and CDR2 are SGHTS and YDEGEE. The V end lost 8 bases, the J end lost 3 bases, and 15 bases lay between the germline ends. The CDR3 is 14 residues long. The CDR3 DNA is TGTGCCAGTCATCGACGCTATCTCAATCAGCCCCAGCATTTT. Translation: CASHRRYLNQPQHF.

This clone occurred a few times. This chain connects TRBV7-9 to TRBJ2-5, with no clear D. The CDR3 sequence is 13 residues long. V was trimmed by 10 bases and J by 3 bases, leaving 15 bases between them. The germline V gene encodes CDR1 SEHNR and CDR2 FQNEAQ (reference sequence). The CDR3 sequence: CATHPNQEETQYF. The DNA for the CDR3 is TGTGCCACCCACCCCAATCAAGAAGAGACCCAGTACTTC.

The J gene is TRBJ2-5, the V gene TRBV7-1; D possibly uses TRBD1 or TRBD2 (6 bases each). TRBV7-1 is treated as an ORF (open reading frame) with a function not yet certain. This CDR3 is built from 14 residues. V was cut by 4 bases and J by 3 bases, with 12 bases left in between. DNA for the CDR3: TGTGCCAGCAGCTTTACAGGGACTGAAGAGACCCAGTACTTC. Translation: CASSFTGTEETQYF.

The V and J genes are TRBV6-6 and TRBJ1-6; no reliable D call. CDR3 length: 13 amino acids. Germline V gene sequence: CDR1 MNHNY, CDR2 SVGAGI (reference sequence). The germline V and J ends were trimmed by 5 bases and 7 bases, with 9 bases remaining between them. CDR3 nucleotides: TGTGCCAGCAGTGATCCTGGGAATTCACCCCTCCACTTT. It yields the protein CASSDPGNSPLHF.

V usage is TRBV7-9 and J usage is TRBJ2-4, with D possibly TRBD1 on 5 matching bases. Per germline, CDR1 SEHNR and CDR2 FQNEAQ (reference sequence). The CDR3 consists of 17 residues. V dropped 4 bases and J dropped 0 bases, with 16 bases sitting between them. CDR3 sequence (DNA): TGTGCCAGCAGCTCGCCTACAGGTTTACTAGCCAAAAACATTCAGTACTTC. Translation gives CASSSPTGLLAKNIQYF.

This chain links TRBV4-1 with TRBJ1-1; D perhaps matches TRBD1 (6 bases). CDR3 size: 16 residues. With 0 bases removed from V and 7 bases from J, the gap between germline ends came to 18 bases. Germline V CDR1 and CDR2: MGHRA, YSYEKL. CDR3 bases: TGCGCCAGCAGCCAAGACCCAAATGCAGGGGCTATTGAAGCTTTCTTT. This gives the protein CASSQDPNAGAIEAFF.

This clone was detected only once. The chain is built from TRBV6-5 and TRBJ1-1; D is uncertain. V was cut by 2 bases and J by 8 bases, with 9 bases left in between. Germline V lookup: CDR1 MNHEY, CDR2 SVGAGI. CDR3 length: 12 residues. In DNA form, the CDR3 reads TGTGCCAGCAGTTACAGGAACTCCGAAGCTTTCTTT. Translation: CASSYRNSEAFF.

This clone has a single count. The genes are TRBV7-2 and TRBJ1-2; D might be TRBD1 (5 bases). CDR1 is SGHTA and CDR2 is FQGNSA in the germline V gene. The ends were cut back, 5 bases at V and 4 bases at J, with 11 bases in the middle. This CDR3 is 13 amino acids long. In nucleotides, the CDR3 is TGTGCCAGCAGCCTAGACAGTGCCTATGGCTACACCTTC. This gives the protein CASSLDSAYGYTF.

This chain links TRBV9 with TRBJ2-7; D assignment may be TRBD1 or TRBD2 (6 bases each). CDR3 length equals 14 residues. Germline V gene lookup returns CDR1 SGDLS and CDR2 YYNGEE. V was pared by 3 bases and J by 6 bases, with 16 bases between. The chain's CDR3 is CASSGGAEAAEQYF. The CDR3 region has the DNA TGTGCCAGCAGCGGGGGGGCCGAAGCCGCCGAGCAGTACTTC.

The chain recombines TRBV27 with TRBJ1-1; D remains ambiguous. CDR1 is MNHEY and CDR2 is SMNVEV in the germline V gene (reference sequence). Trimming pared 4 bases from V and 5 bases from J, leaving 5 bases between. The length of the CDR3 is 11 residues. CDR3 amino acids: CASSSYTEAFF. The CDR3 nucleotides read TGTGCCAGCAGTTCATATACTGAAGCTTTCTTT.

This clone has just one count. The rearrangement uses TRBV5-6 and TRBJ2-3; D not resolved. Per the germline V gene, CDR1 is SGHDT and CDR2 is YYEEEE. Trimming left V 0 bases short and J 5 bases short, with 7 bases between. The CDR3 totals 13 residues. CDR3 nucleotide sequence: TGTGCCAGCAGCTTGGGCAATGGAGATACGCAGTATTTT. This translates into CASSLGNGDTQYF.

This chain uses TRBV7-9 with TRBJ1-2; possible D gene TRBD1, 5 bases. The length of the CDR3 is 14 residues. From germline, CDR1 is SEHNR and CDR2 FQNEAQ (reference sequence). V dropped 1 base and J dropped 4 bases, with 10 bases sitting between them. The CDR3 loop reads CASSLGGAGYGYTF. The CDR3 region has the DNA TGTGCCAGCAGCTTAGGGGGCGCGGGCTATGGCTACACCTTC.

The gene calls are TRBV19 and TRBJ1-1; D gene ambiguous. Germline lookup yields CDR1 LNHDA and CDR2 SQIVND (reference sequence). Between the trimmed V and J ends, which lost 1 base and 0 bases, there was a span of 9 bases. This CDR3 has 15 amino acids. The CDR3 region is CASSIVRSLNTEAFF. The CDR3 DNA is TGTGCCAGTAGTATAGTGCGTTCTTTGAACACTGAAGCTTTCTTT.

The J gene is TRBJ2-7, the V gene TRBV7-2; 7 bases are a match to TRBD2. This CDR3 is 14 amino acids long. Germline-derived CDR1 and CDR2 are SGHTA and FQGNSA. V lost 10 bases, J lost 1 base, and 10 bases stayed unmatched. The CDR3 nucleotides read TGTGCCACGGTGCCGGGACTAAATTCCTACGAGCAGTACTTC. Translation: CATVPGLNSYEQYF.

The V and J genes are TRBV6-6 and TRBJ2-7; D is ambiguous. CDR3 length equals 13 residues. In germline, CDR1 is MNHNY, CDR2 SVGAGI (reference sequence). Trimming took 6 bases from V and 5 from J, leaving 14 bases between them. The CDR3 DNA follows: TGTGCCAGCAGAGTCGGGTTTCGGGACGAGCAGTACTTC. This sequence encodes CASRVGFRDEQYF.

This clone was counted a single time. The chain recombines TRBV19 with TRBJ2-1; 11 positions match TRBD2. Germline values: CDR1 LNHDA, CDR2 SQIVND (reference sequence). Trimming took 7 bases from V and 3 from J; bases not matched to a gene: 5. The CDR3 has 15 amino acids. The CDR3: CASTPGTSGYNEQFF. The CDR3 DNA reads TGTGCCAGTACCCCCGGGACTAGCGGCTACAATGAGCAGTTCTTC.

The chain carries TRBV9 and TRBJ2-2; D call uncertain. V was shortened by 0 bases and J by 9 bases, with 9 bases between the two germline ends. Germline CDR1 and CDR2: SGDLS and YYNGEE. The CDR3 spans 13 residues. CDR3 bases: TGTGCCAGCAGCGTAGGTAGCATGAGGGAGCTGTTTTTT. This sequence encodes CASSVGSMRELFF.

The chain employs TRBV5-4 and TRBJ2-3; 7 positions agree with TRBD1. CDR1 is SGHNT and CDR2 is YYREEE in the germline V gene (reference sequence). CDR3 size: 14 residues. V shed 2 bases and J 7 bases; nucleotides not matched to a gene: 7. The CDR3 protein is CASSLEGARNTQYF. The CDR3 nucleotides read TGTGCCAGCAGCTTAGAGGGGGCTCGGAATACGCAGTATTTT.

As regards this clone: As the CDR3 is not closed by the conserved phenylalanine or tryptophan, this likely results from a read error. The DNA is omitted, as the CDR3 cannot be located on it reliably, and the CDR3 follows TCRdb's listing. This chain links TRBV21-1 with TRBJ2-7. TRBV21-1 is a pseudogene segment. The CDR3 adds up to 10 amino acids, both ends counted. The CDR3 sequence: CASTKRGCPI.

This clone was seen a single time. This chain joins TRBV11-2 and TRBJ2-5; D gene ambiguous. V dropped 5 bases and J dropped 3 bases, with 13 bases sitting between them. The CDR3 is made up of 14 amino acids. Germline CDR1 and CDR2: SGHAT and FQNNGV. CDR3 loop: CASSPEVGEETQYF. DNA for the CDR3: TGTGCCAGCAGCCCAGAGGTAGGAGAAGAGACCCAGTACTTC.

This rearrangement joins TRBV6-4 to TRBJ2-7; D remains unclear. Germline-derived CDR1 and CDR2 are MRHNA and SNTAGT. This CDR3 is 12 amino acids long. V lost 5 bases to trimming and J lost 3 bases, with 8 bases between them. Written as DNA, the CDR3 is TGTGCCAGCAGTTCCGACCACTACGAGCAGTACTTC. This translates into CASSSDHYEQYF.